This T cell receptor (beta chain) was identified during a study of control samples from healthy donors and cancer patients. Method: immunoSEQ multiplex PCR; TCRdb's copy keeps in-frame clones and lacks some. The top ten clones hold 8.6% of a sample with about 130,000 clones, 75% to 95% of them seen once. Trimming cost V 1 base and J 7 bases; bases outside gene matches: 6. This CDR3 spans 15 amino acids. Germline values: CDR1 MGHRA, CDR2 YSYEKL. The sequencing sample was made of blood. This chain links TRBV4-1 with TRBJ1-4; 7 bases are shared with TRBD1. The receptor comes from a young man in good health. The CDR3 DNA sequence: TGCGCCAGCAGCCAAGTCGAGGGGGCGCTTGAAAAACTGTTTTTT. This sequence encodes CASSQVEGALEKLFF.